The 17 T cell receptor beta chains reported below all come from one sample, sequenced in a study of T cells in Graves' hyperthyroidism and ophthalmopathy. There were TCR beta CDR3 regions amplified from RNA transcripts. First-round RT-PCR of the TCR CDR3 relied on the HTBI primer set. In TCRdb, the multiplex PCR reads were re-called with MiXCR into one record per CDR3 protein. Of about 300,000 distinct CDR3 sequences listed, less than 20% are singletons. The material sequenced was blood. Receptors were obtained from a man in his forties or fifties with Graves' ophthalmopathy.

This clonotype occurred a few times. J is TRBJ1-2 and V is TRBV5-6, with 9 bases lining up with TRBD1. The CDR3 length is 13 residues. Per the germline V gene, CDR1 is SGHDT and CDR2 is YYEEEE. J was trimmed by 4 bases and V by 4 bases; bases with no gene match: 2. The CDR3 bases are TGTGCCAGCAGCAAACAGGGGGCCTATGGCTACACCTTC. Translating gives CASSKQGAYGYTF.

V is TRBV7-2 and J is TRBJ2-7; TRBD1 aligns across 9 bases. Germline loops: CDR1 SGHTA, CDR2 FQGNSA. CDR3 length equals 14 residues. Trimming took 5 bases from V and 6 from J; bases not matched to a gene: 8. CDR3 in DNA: TGTGCCAGCAGCACGCGACAGGGGGAAGGCGAGCAGTACTTC. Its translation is CASSTRQGEGEQYF.

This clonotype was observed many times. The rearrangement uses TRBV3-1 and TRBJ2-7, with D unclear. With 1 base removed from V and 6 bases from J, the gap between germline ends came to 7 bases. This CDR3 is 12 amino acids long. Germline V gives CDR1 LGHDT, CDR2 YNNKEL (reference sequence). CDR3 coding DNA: TGTGCCAGCAGCCAAGTCGGCGGCGAGCAGTACTTC. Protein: CASSQVGGEQYF.

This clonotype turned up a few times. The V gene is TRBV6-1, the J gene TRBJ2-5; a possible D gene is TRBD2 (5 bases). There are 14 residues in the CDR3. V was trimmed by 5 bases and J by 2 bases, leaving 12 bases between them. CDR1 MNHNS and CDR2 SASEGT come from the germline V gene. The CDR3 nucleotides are TGTGCCAGCAGTACCCCGGAGGTTCAAGAGACCCAGTACTTC. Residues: CASSTPEVQETQYF.

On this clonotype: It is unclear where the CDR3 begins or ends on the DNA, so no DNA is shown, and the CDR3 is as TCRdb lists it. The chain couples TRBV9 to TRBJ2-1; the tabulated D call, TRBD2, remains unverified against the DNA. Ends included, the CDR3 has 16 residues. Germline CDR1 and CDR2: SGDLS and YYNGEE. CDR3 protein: CASLGLCASSYNEQFF.

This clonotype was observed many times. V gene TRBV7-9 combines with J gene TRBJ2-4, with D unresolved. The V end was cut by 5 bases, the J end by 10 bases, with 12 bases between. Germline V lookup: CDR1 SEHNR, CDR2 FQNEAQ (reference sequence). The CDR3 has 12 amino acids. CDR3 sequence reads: CASSPGREIQYF. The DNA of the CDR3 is TGTGCCAGCAGCCCCGGAAGGGAAATTCAGTACTTC.

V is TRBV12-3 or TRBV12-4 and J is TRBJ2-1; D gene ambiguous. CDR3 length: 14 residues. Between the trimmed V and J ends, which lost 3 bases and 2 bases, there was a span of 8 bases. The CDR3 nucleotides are TGTGCCAGCAGTTTTGGTCAAGCCTACAATGAGCAGTTCTTC. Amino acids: CASSFGQAYNEQFF.

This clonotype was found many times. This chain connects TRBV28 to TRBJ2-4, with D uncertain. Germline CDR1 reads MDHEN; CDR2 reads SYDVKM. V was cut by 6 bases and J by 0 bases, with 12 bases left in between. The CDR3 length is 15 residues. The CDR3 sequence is CASSRPSIAKNIQYF. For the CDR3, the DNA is TGTGCCAGCAGCCGTCCCAGTATAGCCAAAAACATTCAGTACTTC.

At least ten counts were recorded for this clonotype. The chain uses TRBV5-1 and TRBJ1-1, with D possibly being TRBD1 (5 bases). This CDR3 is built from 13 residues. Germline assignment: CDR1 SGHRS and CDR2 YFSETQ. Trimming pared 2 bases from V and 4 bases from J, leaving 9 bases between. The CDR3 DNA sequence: TGCGCCAGCAGCTTACGGGGGGGCACTGAAGCTTTCTTT. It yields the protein CASSLRGGTEAFF.

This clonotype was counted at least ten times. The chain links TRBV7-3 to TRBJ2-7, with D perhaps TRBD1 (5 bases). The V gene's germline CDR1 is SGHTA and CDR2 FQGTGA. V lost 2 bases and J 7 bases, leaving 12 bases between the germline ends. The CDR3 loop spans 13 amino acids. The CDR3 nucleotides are TGTGCCAGCAGCTTAGGGGCCCAAGGAGAGCAGTACTTC. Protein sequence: CASSLGAQGEQYF.

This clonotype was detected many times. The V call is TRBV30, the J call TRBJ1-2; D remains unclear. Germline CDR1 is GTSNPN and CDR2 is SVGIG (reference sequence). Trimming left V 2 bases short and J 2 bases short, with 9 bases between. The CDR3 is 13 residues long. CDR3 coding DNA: TGTGCCTGGAGTCCAGGCACAAACTATGGCTACACCTTC. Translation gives CAWSPGTNYGYTF. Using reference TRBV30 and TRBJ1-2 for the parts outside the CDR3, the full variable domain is SQTIHQWPATLVQPVGSPLSLECTVEGTSNPNLYWYRQAAGRGLQLLFYSVGIGQISSEVPQNLSASRPQDRQFILSSKKLLLSDSGFYLCAWSPGTNYGYTFGSGTRLTVV.

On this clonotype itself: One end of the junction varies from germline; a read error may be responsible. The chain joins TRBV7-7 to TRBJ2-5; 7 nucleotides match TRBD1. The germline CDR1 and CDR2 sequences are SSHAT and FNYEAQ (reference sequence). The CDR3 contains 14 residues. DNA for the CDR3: TGTGCTAGCAGCCATGACAGGGCCCAAGAGACCCAGTACTTC. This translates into CASSHDRAQETQYF.

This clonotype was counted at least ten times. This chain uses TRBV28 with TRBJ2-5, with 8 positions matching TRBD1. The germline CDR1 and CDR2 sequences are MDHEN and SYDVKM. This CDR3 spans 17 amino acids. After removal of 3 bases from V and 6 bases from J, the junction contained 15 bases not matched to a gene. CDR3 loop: CASSFGAGTGDRKTQYF. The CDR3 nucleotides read TGTGCCAGCAGTTTTGGGGCGGGGACAGGCGACCGGAAGACCCAGTACTTC.

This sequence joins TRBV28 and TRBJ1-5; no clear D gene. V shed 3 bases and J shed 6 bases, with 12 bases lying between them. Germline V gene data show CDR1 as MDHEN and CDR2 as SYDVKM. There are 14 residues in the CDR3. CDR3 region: CASSFEDGLQPQHF. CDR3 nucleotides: TGTGCCAGCAGTTTTGAGGACGGACTTCAGCCCCAGCATTTT. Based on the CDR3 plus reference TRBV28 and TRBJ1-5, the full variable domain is DVKVTQSSRYLVKRTGEKVFLECVQDMDHENMFWYRQDPGLGLRLIYFSYDVKMKEKGDIPEGYSVSREKKERFSLILESASTNQTSMYLCASSFEDGLQPQHFGDGTRLSIL.

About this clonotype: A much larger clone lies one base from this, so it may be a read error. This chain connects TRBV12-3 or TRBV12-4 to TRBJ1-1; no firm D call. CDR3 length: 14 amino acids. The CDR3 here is CAGSQDGQNTEAFF. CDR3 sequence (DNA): TGTGCCGGCAGCCAAGACGGGCAGAACACTGAAGCTTTCTTT.

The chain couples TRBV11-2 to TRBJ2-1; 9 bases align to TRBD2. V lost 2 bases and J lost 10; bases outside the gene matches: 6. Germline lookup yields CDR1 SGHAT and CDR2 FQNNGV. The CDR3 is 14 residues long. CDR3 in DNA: TGTGCCAGCAGCTTACCAAGCGGGGGGCGGGAGCAGTTCTTC. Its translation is CASSLPSGGREQFF.

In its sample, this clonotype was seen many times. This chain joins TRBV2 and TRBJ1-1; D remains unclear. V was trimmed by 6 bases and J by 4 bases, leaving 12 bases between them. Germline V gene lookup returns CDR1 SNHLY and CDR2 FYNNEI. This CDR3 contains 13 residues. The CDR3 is CASRVGPVTEAFF. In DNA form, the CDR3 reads TGTGCCAGCAGAGTGGGCCCGGTCACTGAAGCTTTCTTT.